Below, one T cell receptor beta chain is given with its context. This clone showed up many times. It has no known antigen specificity. The read gets to within 3 residues of the CDR3 end, and the germline J gene fills in the rest. For sequencing, equivalent amounts of genomic DNA were input from CVID and control samples. For every sample, a 60 bp segment covering the rearranged TCRbeta CDR3 region was amplified and then sequenced. The immunoSEQ assay, a bias-corrected multiplex PCR combined with high-throughput sequencing, was used to amplify TCRbeta. Per the source publication's procedure: Each unique nucleotide sequence was treated as a clone and annotated with V, D and J genes, copy number and frequency. Sequences were labeled productive if in frame, and non-productive if out of frame or containing stop codons. As previously described, clonality was computed from Shannon's entropy. The predicted amino acid sequences of productive clones were used to derive the mean CDR3 Kyte-Doolittle hydropathy. Using the R hclust function, scaled V gene usage was clustered hierarchically with Manhattan distance and complete linkage. To assess clone sharing by CDR3 amino acid sequence, 12 repertoires per group were resampled over 100 rounds. The repertoires were searched for around 65 published EBV-specific and some 240 published CMV-specific TCRbeta sequences. Analysis left out a couple of CVID samples that produced under 10,000 sequences, so 42 CVID repertoires remained. TCRdb's version of the immuneACCESS table is confined to in-frame rearrangements and falls short of the full clone set. An unresolved V gene accounts for under half of the shortfall where checked; the remainder is of unknown origin. V and J calls and clone size come straight from that table; D and trimming were deduced from the DNA. This sample has some 60,000 clones, none of them a singleton. Clones ranked in the top ten supply 1.5% to 2% of the sample.

This sample stems from a study of T cell clonality in common variable immunodeficiency (dated by TCRdb to between 2015 and 2016). Based on the germline V gene (reference sequence), the CDR1 and CDR2 sequences are GTSNPN and SVGIG. Taken from cysteine to phenylalanine, the CDR3 has 15 residues. The 36 bases shown cover part of the CDR3, and their frame starts at base 1. V is cut back by 2 bases and J by 7 bases, with 11 bases in the junction unmatched. Most of the CVID patients and most of the healthy controls were of Caucasian heritage. From each donor, roughly 5 to 9 ml of heparinized peripheral whole blood was collected. Genomic DNA from adults with common variable immune deficiency (CVID) and from healthy adult controls was the source for sequencing TCRbeta CDR3 repertoires. The control group was made up of approximately 22 healthy adult volunteers (about ten male and about twelve female) whose ages ranged from about 23 to 66 years, with a mean age of around 30. Diluted blood was density-centrifuged over Hypaque 1077 or Ficoll-Paque to isolate peripheral blood mononuclear cells. Genomic DNA was obtained from unsorted mononuclear cells through either Qiagen column purification or a centrifugation-based method.

The research as a whole found: Although equal DNA input was used, an average of about 80,000 unique sequences per sample was obtained for controls, compared with some 30,000 for CVID samples. TCRbeta clonality was higher in CVID subjects than in healthy controls (t-test p = 0.018), and the increase was most characteristic of about a third of subjects. Healthy controls shared more TCRbeta clones with each other than CVID subjects shared among themselves (p < 0.0001). The authors noted that sequencing repertoires of T cell subpopulations would be needed to clarify what caused the increased clonality in CVID. Fewer deletions and N-nucleotide insertions were reportedly observed in CVID TCRbeta sequences, and highly modified clones with 13 or more V deletions were reportedly absent from CVID TCRbeta sequences. Correlations between repertoire features and clinical complications were limited by patient heterogeneity within the CVID cohort.

The TCR comes from a person aged 18-70 years in good health. Sequencing was carried out using peripheral blood mononuclear cells. The chain is encoded by TRBV30 joined to TRBJ1-2; 9 central bases correspond to TRBD1. For the CDR3, the sequence is CAWSREWTGDGGYTF. CDR3 bases read: TGTGCCTGGAGTCGGGAATGGACAGGGGATGGTGGC. The reference TRBV30 and TRBJ1-2 proteins fill in what lies around the CDR3, so the full variable domain reads SQTIHQWPATLVQPVGSPLSLECTVEGTSNPNLYWYRQAAGRGLQLLFYSVGIGQISSEVPQNLSASRPQDRQFILSSKKLLLSDSGFYLCAWSREWTGDGGYTFGSGTRLTVV.